The 24 T cell receptor beta chains below were found in one sample sequenced in a study of OX40 agonist ivuxolimab in advanced cancers. Library preparation was by the immunoSEQ multiplex PCR assay. Not all clones reach the TCRdb copy of this immuneACCESS table, which keeps in-frame sequences only. Checked studies attribute under half of the gap to unresolved V genes and leave the rest unexplained. The sample table shows about 16,000 clones, and 86% are seen once. The ten largest make up 0.65% to 0.8% of the sample. The source was CD4+ or CD8+ T cells sorted from blood, collected in a trial of the OX40 agonist ivuxolimab. Receptor source: an adult with an advanced solid tumor such as melanoma, head and neck, liver or kidney cancer.

This chain joins TRBV6-1 and TRBJ1-3; no clear D gene. Germline V lookup: CDR1 MNHNS, CDR2 SASEGT. This CDR3 contains 16 residues. V was shortened by 1 base and J by 4 bases, with 14 bases between the two germline ends. Here the CDR3 reads CASSEGPMVVGNTIYF. CDR3 DNA sequence: TGTGCCAGCAGTGAAGGGCCTATGGTGGTCGGAAACACCATATATTTT.

The V and J genes are TRBV9 and TRBJ2-7; 9 bases are a match to TRBD1. Germline loops: CDR1 SGDLS, CDR2 YYNGEE. This CDR3 has 14 residues. V shed 2 bases and J 6 bases; nucleotides not matched to a gene: 6. The CDR3 sequence is CASSVGTGKSEQYF. DNA of the CDR3: TGTGCCAGCAGCGTCGGGACAGGGAAGTCCGAGCAGTACTTC.

This sequence joins TRBV23-1 and TRBJ2-7; a possible D gene is TRBD1 (7 bases). TRBV23-1 is an ORF; its function is uncertain. Deletions cut 0 bases from V and 5 bases from J, with 8 bases between. This CDR3 is built from 13 residues. CDR3 residues: CASSQSRGDEQYF. The CDR3 DNA reads as TGCGCCAGCAGTCAATCCAGGGGGGACGAGCAGTACTTC.

The chain is built from TRBV18 and TRBJ2-7; D tentatively fits TRBD1 or TRBD2 (5 bases each). The V gene's germline CDR1 is KGHSH and CDR2 LQKENI. The germline V and J ends were trimmed by 3 bases and 4 bases, with 13 bases remaining between them. The CDR3 spans 14 residues. This chain's CDR3 is CASSPLGTDYEQYF. CDR3 nucleotides: TGTGCCAGCTCACCCCTGGGGACGGATTACGAGCAGTACTTC.

Concerning this clone: The sample carries other DNA sequences with the same CDR3. This sequence joins TRBV18 and TRBJ1-1; maybe TRBD1 (6 bases). V lost 3 bases and J 0 bases, leaving 11 bases between the germline ends. The length of the CDR3 is 15 residues. Germline loops: CDR1 KGHSH, CDR2 LQKENI. CDR3 bases: TGTGCCAGCTCACCCTCCACAGGGCTGAACACTGAAGCTTTCTTT. This gives the protein CASSPSTGLNTEAFF.

The chain recombines TRBV2 with TRBJ2-2, with a possible D match to TRBD2 (5 bases). Trimming stripped 2 bases from V and 5 bases from J, with 9 bases between. This CDR3 region has 14 residues. From germline, CDR1 is SNHLY and CDR2 FYNNEI. The CDR3 bases are TGTGCCAGCAGTGAATCGGCGGGTACCGGGGAGCTGTTTTTT. This sequence encodes CASSESAGTGELFF.

V and J are TRBV19 and TRBJ1-6, with D unresolved. The CDR3 runs 17 residues. Trimming took off 0 bases at V and 0 bases at J, with 9 bases between the two ends. The germline gives CDR1 LNHDA, CDR2 SQIVND (reference sequence). CDR3 region: CASSIEFGSSYNSPLHF. For the CDR3, the DNA is TGTGCCAGTAGTATAGAATTCGGCAGCTCCTATAATTCACCCCTCCACTTT.

V and J are TRBV5-1 and TRBJ2-1; possibly TRBD2 for D (7 bases). CDR1 and CDR2 from the germline V gene are SGHRS and YFSETQ. V was cut by 7 bases and J by 0 bases, with 20 bases left in between. The CDR3 extends over 17 amino acids. CDR3 in amino acids: CASAPVGGPSSYNEQFF. CDR3 sequence (DNA): TGCGCCAGCGCCCCGGTGGGGGGGCCCAGCTCCTACAATGAGCAGTTCTTC.

The chain links TRBV11-2 to TRBJ2-1, with TRBD2 matching 8 bases. This CDR3 is 16 amino acids long. Germline-derived CDR1 and CDR2 are SGHAT and FQNNGV. V shed 3 bases and J 7 bases; nucleotides not matched to a gene: 11. The CDR3 coding sequence is TGTGCCAGCAGCTTTTCTTTGGCGGGGGGAAGAAATGAGCAGTTCTTC. Its protein is CASSFSLAGGRNEQFF.

V usage is TRBV9 and J usage is TRBJ2-5; TRBD1 aligns across 8 bases. V lost 4 bases and J lost 5; bases outside the gene matches: 10. CDR3 length: 15 amino acids. Germline V gene lookup returns CDR1 SGDLS and CDR2 YYNGEE. The CDR3 region is CASSSQTGVGETQYF. Here the CDR3 DNA reads TGTGCCAGCAGCTCCCAGACAGGGGTCGGTGAGACCCAGTACTTC. Combining the CDR3 with reference TRBV9 and TRBJ2-5 gives the whole variable domain DSGVTQTPKHLITATGQRVTLRCSPRSGDLSVYWYQQSLDQGLQFLIQYYNGEERAKGNILERFSAQQFPDLHSELNLSSLELGDSALYFCASSSQTGVGETQYFGPGTRLLVL.

V is TRBV4-1 and J is TRBJ1-2; D is unclear. V shed 4 bases and J shed 6 bases, with 12 bases lying between them. Germline values: CDR1 MGHRA, CDR2 YSYEKL. This CDR3 region has 13 residues. The CDR3 bases are TGCGCCAGCAGCCGTGTGGCAGACGATGGCTACACCTTC. It is translated as CASSRVADDGYTF.

This chain links TRBV19 with TRBJ1-2; possibly TRBD1 for D (6 bases). From germline, CDR1 is LNHDA and CDR2 SQIVND (reference sequence). V was trimmed by 7 bases and J by 4 bases, leaving 13 bases between them. The CDR3 contains 13 residues. The CDR3 spells CASTAAGAYGYTF. Here the CDR3 DNA reads TGTGCCAGTACCGCCGCAGGGGCCTATGGCTACACCTTC.

J is TRBJ2-7 and V is TRBV19; TRBD1 agrees at 8 bases. The ends lost 5 bases at V and 2 bases at J; junction bases unmatched: 8. The CDR3 consists of 15 residues. Germline V gives CDR1 LNHDA, CDR2 SQIVND (reference sequence). The CDR3, as DNA: TGTGCCAGTAGTGTTACCGGGACAGGCACCTACGAGCAGTACTTC. Translation gives CASSVTGTGTYEQYF.

The gene calls are TRBV7-9 and TRBJ2-7; D is ambiguous. Germline-derived CDR1 and CDR2 are SEHNR and FQNEAQ (reference sequence). The CDR3 is made up of 15 amino acids. The V and J ends lost 5 bases and 0 bases respectively, with 14 bases between them. In DNA, the CDR3 is TGTGCCAGCAGCCCCCCGCGGATCCCCTCCTACGAGCAGTACTTC. This gives the protein CASSPPRIPSYEQYF.

This sequence joins TRBV7-9 and TRBJ2-2; tentatively, D is TRBD1 (6 bases). The V end was cut by 4 bases, the J end by 1 base, with 13 bases between. Germline V gene sequence: CDR1 SEHNR, CDR2 FQNEAQ (reference sequence). The CDR3 spans 16 residues. The CDR3 spells CASSSPGHQNTGELFF. The CDR3 DNA follows: TGTGCCAGCAGCTCACCGGGACACCAGAACACCGGGGAGCTGTTTTTT.

The chain has TRBV7-3 and TRBJ2-7; 9 bases agree with TRBD1. The CDR3 is 13 residues long. V trimming: 5 bases; J trimming: 5 bases; junction bases outside the gene matches: 4. Germline CDR1 reads SGHTA; CDR2 reads FQGTGA. In DNA, the CDR3 is TGTGCCAGCAGCCTACAGGGGGCAGACGAGCAGTACTTC. It encodes CASSLQGADEQYF.

This clone has a single count. The chain uses TRBV5-1 and TRBJ1-1; 7 positions match TRBD1. Germline V gives CDR1 SGHRS, CDR2 YFSETQ. CDR3 size: 14 residues. V lost 7 bases and J lost 6; bases outside the gene matches: 12. As DNA, the CDR3 is TGCGCCAGCCGGCCGGGGCAGGGGGGATCTGAAGCTTTCTTT. It encodes CASRPGQGGSEAFF.

The chain has TRBV18 and TRBJ2-3; 9 bases line up with TRBD2. V dropped 3 bases and J dropped 1; count of bases not matched to a gene: 2. From germline, CDR1 is KGHSH and CDR2 LQKENI. The CDR3 length is 15 residues. The CDR3 spells CASSPQRGGTDTQYF. The CDR3 DNA reads TGTGCCAGCTCACCTCAGCGGGGGGGCACAGATACGCAGTATTTT.

The chain uses TRBV4-1 and TRBJ2-7; 8 positions match TRBD1. The germline V gene encodes CDR1 MGHRA and CDR2 YSYEKL. The CDR3 is made up of 17 amino acids. V lost 1 base, J lost 4 bases, and 12 bases stayed unmatched. CDR3 coding DNA: TGCGCCAGCAGCCAAGGGACGACGGCAGGGGGCTTTTACGAGCAGTACTTC. Its translation: CASSQGTTAGGFYEQYF.

V is TRBV4-2 and J is TRBJ2-5; D might be TRBD1 (6 bases). The J call may be mistaken, given a closer DNA end match to TRBJ2-7. This CDR3 is 15 amino acids long. Germline V gene lookup returns CDR1 LGHNA and CDR2 YNFKEQ. CDR3 nucleotides: TGTGCCAGCAGCCAAGGGGGGCAGTCGGTCGACGAGCAGTACTTC. Amino acid sequence: CASSQGGQSVDEQYF.

This clone appeared a few times. The chain carries TRBV2 and TRBJ1-2; 7 bases line up with TRBD1. J was trimmed by 6 bases and V by 6 bases; bases with no gene match: 13. From germline, CDR1 is SNHLY and CDR2 FYNNEI. The CDR3 has 15 residues. The CDR3 here is CASSGNRQGPDGYTF. The DNA of the CDR3 is TGTGCCAGCAGCGGAAACCGACAGGGACCGGATGGCTACACCTTC. Combining the CDR3 with reference TRBV2 and TRBJ1-2 gives the whole variable domain EPEVTQTPSHQVTQMGQEVILRCVPISNHLYFYWYRQILGQKVEFLVSFYNNEISEKSEIFDDQFSVERPDGSNFTLKIRSTKLEDSAMYFCASSGNRQGPDGYTFGSGTRLTVV.

The chain recombines TRBV6-1 with TRBJ1-2, with D uncertain. Trimming removed 2 bases from V and 8 bases from J, with 15 bases in between. Germline CDR1 is MNHNS and CDR2 is SASEGT. The CDR3 runs 14 residues. The CDR3: CASSEPLFREGYTF. DNA of the CDR3: TGTGCCAGCAGTGAACCCCTTTTTCGAGAGGGCTACACCTTC.

The rearrangement links TRBV6-1 to TRBJ2-5, with D maybe TRBD2 (7 bases). CDR3 length: 15 residues. Germline V gene data show CDR1 as MNHNS and CDR2 as SASEGT. V shed 5 bases and J shed 1 base, with 14 bases lying between them. CDR3 in amino acids: CASSSLGGRQETQYF. In DNA, the CDR3 is TGTGCCAGCAGTTCTCTCGGGGGGCGCCAAGAGACCCAGTACTTC.

This chain joins TRBV4-2 and TRBJ1-1; D is undetermined. CDR1 is LGHNA and CDR2 is YNFKEQ in the germline V gene. The CDR3 is made up of 15 amino acids. Trimming left V 1 base short and J 4 bases short, with 13 bases between. The chain's CDR3 is CASSQGVREGTEAFF. CDR3 nucleotides: TGTGCCAGCAGCCAAGGTGTCCGGGAGGGCACTGAAGCTTTCTTT.